Below, one T cell receptor beta chain is given with its context. There is no known antigen for this receptor. Libraries were prepared through 5' RACE. For each TCR library, 3,000 to 4,000 ng of total RNA was used. cDNA was synthesized with SMARTScribe reverse transcriptase in eight separate reactions per sample. During cDNA synthesis, template switching was used to introduce unique molecular identifiers that contained a 6-nucleotide sample barcode. TCRalpha and TCRbeta cDNA was amplified by two nested PCRs of around 16 and 10 cycles, with bead purification after each PCR. Before amplification, the cDNA was treated with uracil DNA-glycosylase and purified using the QIAquick PCR purification kit. The second PCR added Illumina TruSeq-compatible adapters along with sample-specific barcodes. Library quality and concentration were checked on TapeStation and Qubit, and libraries were pooled at about 5 ng each. Sequencing of pooled libraries was carried out on an Illumina HiSeq2500 single-index Rapid Run using 2 x 100 bp reads and custom sequencing primers. On the authors' methods: PCR and sequencing errors were corrected by UMI-based consensus assembly using MiGEC version 1.2.6. MiXCR version 2.1.1 was used to carry out V(D)J alignment, clonotype assembly and CDR3 extraction. Gene usage, clonotype sharing and MAIT/NKT TCR abundance were normalised by analysing the top 1000, 10 000 and 20 000 clonotypes per sample. After downsampling to 27 000 UMIs, diversity was calculated as the inverse Simpson index using the vegan R package. Paired Mann-Whitney U tests on discordant twin pairs were used, with Benjamini-Hochberg multiple-testing correction. TCRdb reprocessed the reads, reporting each CDR3 protein sequence once and no DNA. These V and J calls rely on TCRdb rather than the paper's analysis. This specimen's table enumerates 80,000 or so distinct CDR3 sequences. 7.4% of the sample goes to the ten largest clones.

The source of the sample is a study of monozygotic twins with inflammatory bowel disease (dated by TCRdb to about 2019). Broadly, across the study: The full study comprised 28 monozygotic twin pairs: nine German pairs (four IBD-concordant, five IBD-discordant) and 19 IBD-discordant Danish pairs. Each individual had, on average, about 151 000 unique TCRalpha sequences and 181 000 unique TCRbeta sequences available for analysis. Disease-associated traits were sought mainly through comparisons between IBD patients and their genetically identical healthy co-twins within discordant pairs.

A roughly 2.6 ml peripheral blood sample was drawn into PAXgene tubes per donor and stored at -80°C. Without any T cell sorting, total RNA was extracted from whole blood using the PAXgene blood miRNA kit on an automated QIAcube. Deep TCRalpha and TCRbeta repertoire profiling with unique molecular barcoding was performed on peripheral blood of monozygotic twin pairs concordant or discordant for inflammatory bowel disease. For every twin pair, smoking habits were documented, and each individual was categorised as a current, former or never smoker. Overall study results and their limits: The analysis was unable to tell different T cell subtypes apart. Background noise and inter-individual variability may have been introduced into the repertoires by the differing immunosuppressive treatments among patients. The results gave no support for a single strong signal or clonotype linked to IBD. IBD patients shared fewer clonotypes with other individuals than healthy twins did, most markedly in patients showing signs of disease activity. TCRbeta repertoire diversity, by inverse Simpson index, was decreased in IBD patients compared with their healthy co-twins. Repertoire similarity did not differ between concordant and discordant twins, possibly due to limited statistical power.

The CDR3 goes from the cysteine to the phenylalanine over 16 residues. No DNA is listed. CDR1 and CDR2, looked up from the germline V gene (reference sequence), are LGHDT and YNNKEL. The sequence was collected from a human donor with ulcerative colitis or Crohn's disease, or a healthy co-twin of an affected twin (not recorded which). The sample consisted of blood. The chain is assembled from TRBV3-1 and TRBJ2-7; TCRdb calls TRBD1, which cannot be checked without DNA. For the CDR3, the sequence is CASSQDLTGFSYEQYF.